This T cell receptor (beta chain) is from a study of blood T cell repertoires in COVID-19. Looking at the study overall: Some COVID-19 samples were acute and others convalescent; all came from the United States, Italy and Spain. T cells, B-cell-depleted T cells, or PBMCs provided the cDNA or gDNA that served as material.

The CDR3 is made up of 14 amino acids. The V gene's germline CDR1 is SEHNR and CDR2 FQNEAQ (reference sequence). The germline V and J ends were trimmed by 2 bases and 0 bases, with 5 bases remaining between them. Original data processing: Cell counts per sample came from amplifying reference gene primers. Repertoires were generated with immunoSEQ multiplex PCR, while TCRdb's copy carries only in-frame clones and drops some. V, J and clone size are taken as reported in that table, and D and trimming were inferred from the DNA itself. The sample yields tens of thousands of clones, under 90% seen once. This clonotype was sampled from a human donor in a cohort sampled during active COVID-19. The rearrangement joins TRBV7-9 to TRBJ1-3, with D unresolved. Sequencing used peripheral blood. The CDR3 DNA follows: TGTGCCAGCAGCTTATTCGGCTCTGGAAACACCATATATTTT. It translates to CASSLFGSGNTIYF.